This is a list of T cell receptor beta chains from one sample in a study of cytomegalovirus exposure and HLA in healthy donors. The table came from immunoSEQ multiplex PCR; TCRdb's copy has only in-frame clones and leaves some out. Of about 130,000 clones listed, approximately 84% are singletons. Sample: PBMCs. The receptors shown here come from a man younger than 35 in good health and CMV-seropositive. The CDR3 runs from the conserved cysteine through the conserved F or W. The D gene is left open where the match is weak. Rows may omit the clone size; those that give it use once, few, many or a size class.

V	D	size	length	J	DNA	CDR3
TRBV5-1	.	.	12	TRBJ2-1	TGCGCCAGCAGCTTGGGTCTCGATGAGCAGTTCTTC	CASSLGLDEQFF
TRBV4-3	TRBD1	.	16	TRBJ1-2	TGCGCCAGCAGCCACTATGGGGCAGGGGGCAACTATGGCTACACCTTC	CASSHYGAGGNYGYTF
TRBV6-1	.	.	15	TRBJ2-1	TGTGCCAGCAGTCCTGACAGGTCGACCTACAATGAGCAGTTCTTC	CASSPDRSTYNEQFF
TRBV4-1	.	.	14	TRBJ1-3	TGCGCCAGCAGACACTACAGGGACGGAAACACCATATATTTT	CASRHYRDGNTIYF
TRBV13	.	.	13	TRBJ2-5	TGTGCCAGCAGGGAAAGGCAGGAAGAGACCCAGTACTTC	CASRERQEETQYF
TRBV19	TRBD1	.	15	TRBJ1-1	TGTGCCAGTAGCAACCCCGGGACAGCCCACACTGAAGCTTTCTTT	CASSNPGTAHTEAFF
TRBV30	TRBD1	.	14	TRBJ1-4	TGTGCCTGGAGTATGGGACAGGGGGGTGAAAAACTGTTTTTT	CAWSMGQGGEKLFF
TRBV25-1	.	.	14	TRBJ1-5	TGTGCCAGCAGTGAGGGGCTGAGCAATCAGCCCCAGCATTTT	CASSEGLSNQPQHF
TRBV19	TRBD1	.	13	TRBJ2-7	TGTGCCAGTAGTATAGTACAGGGGACCGAGCAGTACTTC	CASSIVQGTEQYF
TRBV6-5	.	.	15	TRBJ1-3	TGTGCCAGCAGTTACAGCGGCGGCGTCGGAAACACCATATATTTT	CASSYSGGVGNTIYF
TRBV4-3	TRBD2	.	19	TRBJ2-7	TGCGCCAGCAGCCAGATGGCCGGGACTAGCAACCGGGACCCATATGAGCAGTACTTC	CASSQMAGTSNRDPYEQYF
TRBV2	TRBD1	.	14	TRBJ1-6	TGTGCCAGGAGAGGGACAGGGAATAATTCACCCCTCCACTTT	CARRGTGNNSPLHF
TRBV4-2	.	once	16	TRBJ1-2	TGTGCCAGCAGCCAAGATCGATCGGAGATTCACTTTAGCTACACCTTC	CASSQDRSEIHFSYTF
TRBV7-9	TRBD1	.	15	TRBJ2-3	TGTGCCAGCAGACCAGACCGGGACAGGGGGAGTACGCAGTATTTT	CASRPDRDRGSTQYF
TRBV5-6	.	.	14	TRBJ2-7	TGTGCCAGCAGCTACCAGGTTATATCCTACGAGCAGTACTTC	CASSYQVISYEQYF
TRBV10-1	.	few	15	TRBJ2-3	TGCGCCAGCAGTGGAAACAGGGAAAATCGGGATACGCAGTATTTT	CASSGNRENRDTQYF
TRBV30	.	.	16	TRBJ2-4	TGTGCCTGGACTTCCCCCCAGAGGTCGGCCAAAAACATTCAGTACTTC	CAWTSPQRSAKNIQYF
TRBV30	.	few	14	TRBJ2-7	TGTGCCTGGAGCCCCGGCGGGACCCCCTACGAGCAGTACTTC	CAWSPGGTPYEQYF
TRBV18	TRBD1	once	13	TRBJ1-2	TGTGCCAGCTCACGGGACAGGGGTGATGGCTACACCTTC	CASSRDRGDGYTF
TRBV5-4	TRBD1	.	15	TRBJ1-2	TGTGCCAGCAGCTTGGCGGCAGGGGGTAACTATGGCTACACCTTC	CASSLAAGGNYGYTF
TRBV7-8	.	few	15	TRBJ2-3	TGTGCCAGCAGCTCAGATAGCGGTTCAATCTATACGCAGTATTTT	CASSSDSGSIYTQYF
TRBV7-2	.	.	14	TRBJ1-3	TGTGCCAGCAGCTTATACAGCTCTGGAAACACCATATATTTT	CASSLYSSGNTIYF
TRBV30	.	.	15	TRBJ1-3	TGTGCCTGGAACCCCCAGGGGTACTCTGGAAACACCATATATTTT	CAWNPQGYSGNTIYF
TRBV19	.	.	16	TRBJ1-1	TGTGCCAGTAGTATAGTTGCACAGGCTTTGAACACTGAAGCTTTCTTT	CASSIVAQALNTEAFF
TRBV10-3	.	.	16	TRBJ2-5	TGTGCCATCAGTGAAATCCGGGACATTGGGCAAGAGACCCAGTACTTC	CAISEIRDIGQETQYF
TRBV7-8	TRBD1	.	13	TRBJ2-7	TGTGCCAGCAGCACAGGGGTCTCCTACGAGCAGTACTTC	CASSTGVSYEQYF
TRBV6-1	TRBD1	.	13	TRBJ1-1	TGTGCCAGCACGACAGGGGGATTAACTGAAGCTTTCTTT	CASTTGGLTEAFF
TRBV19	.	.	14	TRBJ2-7	TGTGCCAGTAAACAGGAGACAGACCGCTACGAGCAGTACTTC	CASKQETDRYEQYF
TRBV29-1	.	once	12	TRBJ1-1	TGCAGCGTTGAAACAGGGAACACTGAAGCTTTCTTT	CSVETGNTEAFF
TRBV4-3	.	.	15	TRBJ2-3	TGCGCCAGCAGCCAAGGGGAGACTAGTGGAGATACGCAGTATTTT	CASSQGETSGDTQYF
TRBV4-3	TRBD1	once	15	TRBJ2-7	TGCGCCAGCAGCCAAGATAGTAGGGGGCTGTACGAGCAGTACTTC	CASSQDSRGLYEQYF
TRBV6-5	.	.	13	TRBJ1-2	TGTGCCAGCAGTAGGACAGTCCTCCATGGCTACACCTTC	CASSRTVLHGYTF
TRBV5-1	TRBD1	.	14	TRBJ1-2	TGCGCCAGCAGCCTTAGGACAGGTCCAGGAGGCTACACCTTC	CASSLRTGPGGYTF
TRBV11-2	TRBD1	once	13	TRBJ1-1	TGTGCCAGCAGTCCGGTCAGGGGGGTAGAAGCTTTCTTT	CASSPVRGVEAFF